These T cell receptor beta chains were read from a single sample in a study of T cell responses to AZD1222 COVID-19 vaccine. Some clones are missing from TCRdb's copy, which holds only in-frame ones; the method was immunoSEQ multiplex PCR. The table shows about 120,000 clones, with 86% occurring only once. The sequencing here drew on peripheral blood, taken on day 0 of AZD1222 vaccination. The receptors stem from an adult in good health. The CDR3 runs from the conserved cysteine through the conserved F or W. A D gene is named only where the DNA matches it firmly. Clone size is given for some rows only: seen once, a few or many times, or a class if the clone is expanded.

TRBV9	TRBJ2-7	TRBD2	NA	TGTGCCAGCAGTCTTAGCGGGGGATCCGAGCAGTACTTC	CASSLSGGSEQYF
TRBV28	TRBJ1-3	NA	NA	TGTGCCAGCAGCCCCCCGGGCCAGGCGGGGAACACCATATATTTT	CASSPPGQAGNTIYF
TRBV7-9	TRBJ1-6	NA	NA	TGTGCCAGCAGCTTAGGGCCAGACAGGCATGATTCACCCCTCCACTTT	CASSLGPDRHDSPLHF
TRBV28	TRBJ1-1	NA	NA	TGTGCCAGCAGTTTAGGCGAAATGGCCGTGACGAAAGCTTTCTTT	CASSLGEMAVTKAFF
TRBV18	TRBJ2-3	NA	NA	TGTGCCAGCTCACAAGTGACCGAAACAGATACGCAGTATTTT	CASSQVTETDTQYF
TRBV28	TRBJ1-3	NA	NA	TGTGCCAGCAGTTTAGGGGGCCCTGGAAACACCATATATTTT	CASSLGGPGNTIYF
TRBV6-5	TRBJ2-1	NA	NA	TGTGCCAGCAGTTACGGCGGCCAGCCAAATGAGCAGTTCTTC	CASSYGGQPNEQFF
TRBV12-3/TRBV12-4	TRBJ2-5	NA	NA	TGTGCCAGCAGCTCACGGAGGGAGACCCAGTACTTC	CASSSRRETQYF
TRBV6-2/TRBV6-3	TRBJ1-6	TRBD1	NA	TGTGCCAGCAGCGACACCGGGACAGGGGGGAATTCACCCCTCCACTTT	CASSDTGTGGNSPLHF
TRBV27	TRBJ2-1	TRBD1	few	TGTGCCAGCAGTCGACAGGGCAGTGAGCAGTTCTTC	CASSRQGSEQFF
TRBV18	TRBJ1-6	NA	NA	TGTGCCAGCCAATGGGGCTCCTATAATTCACCCCTCCACTTT	CASQWGSYNSPLHF
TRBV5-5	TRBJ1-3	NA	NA	TGTGCCAGCAGCCCTGATGGGTACACCATATATTTT	CASSPDGYTIYF
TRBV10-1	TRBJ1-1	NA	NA	TGCGCCAGCAGTGAGTCCAGGGGTGGTGGTACTGAAGCTTTCTTT	CASSESRGGGTEAFF
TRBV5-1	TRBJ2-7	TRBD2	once	TGCGCCAGCAGCATCGGGACTACCACCTACGAGCAGTACTTC	CASSIGTTTYEQYF
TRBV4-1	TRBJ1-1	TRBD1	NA	TGCGCCAGCAGCCAAGCCGGGACAGGGGGCACTGAAGCTTTCTTT	CASSQAGTGGTEAFF
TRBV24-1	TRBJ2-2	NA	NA	TGTGCCTCCGAGGAAGGGGGGAGCGGGGAGCTGTTTTTT	CASEEGGSGELFF
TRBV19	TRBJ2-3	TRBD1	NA	TGTGCCAGTAGTATCCCCTTTGCCGGGACAGGCACCCCAGATACGCAGTATTTT	CASSIPFAGTGTPDTQYF
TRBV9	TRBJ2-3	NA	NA	TGTGCCAGCAGCGGAAATACGCAGTATTTT	CASSGNTQYF
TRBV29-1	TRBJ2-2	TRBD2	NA	TGCAGCGCCGGGGGGACTGTCGCGAACACCGGGGAGCTGTTTTTT	CSAGGTVANTGELFF
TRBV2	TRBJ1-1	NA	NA	TGTGCCAGCACGATTAGGTCCTCCGGGGGCACTGAAGCTTTCTTT	CASTIRSSGGTEAFF
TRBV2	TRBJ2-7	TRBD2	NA	TGTGCCACCCCCGGGCTAGCGGGAGTCGACGAGCAGTACTTC	CATPGLAGVDEQYF
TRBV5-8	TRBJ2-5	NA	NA	TGTGCCAGCAGCTTGGGTACCAGAGGGGCACAAGAGACCCAGTACTTC	CASSLGTRGAQETQYF
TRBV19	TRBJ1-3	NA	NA	TGTGCCAGTAGTAGGGGGACAACGGCCACTGGAAACACCATATATTTT	CASSRGTTATGNTIYF
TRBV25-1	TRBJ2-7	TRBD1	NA	TGTGCCAGCAGGACAGGGGGCAGGTACGAGCAGTACTTC	CASRTGGRYEQYF
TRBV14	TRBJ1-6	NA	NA	TGTGCCAGCAGCCAATATACGGGGCTCTCACCCCTCCACTTT	CASSQYTGLSPLHF
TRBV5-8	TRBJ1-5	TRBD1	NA	TGTGCCAGCAGCTTGGACAGGGGGATTCAGCCCCAGCATTTT	CASSLDRGIQPQHF
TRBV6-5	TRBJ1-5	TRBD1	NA	TGTGCCAGTCAACAGGGGAATAGCAATCAGCCCCAGCATTTT	CASQQGNSNQPQHF
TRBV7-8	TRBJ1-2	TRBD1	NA	TGTGCCAGCAGCCCACGGACAGGCTCTGGCACCTTC	CASSPRTGSGTF
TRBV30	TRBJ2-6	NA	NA	TGTGCCTGGAGTCAACGAATTTCTGGGGCCAACGTCCTGACTTTC	CAWSQRISGANVLTF
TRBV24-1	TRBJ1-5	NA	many	TGTGCCACCAGTGCAGGGTCCGGGAATCAGCCCCAGCATTTT	CATSAGSGNQPQHF
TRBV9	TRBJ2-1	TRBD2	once	TGTGCCAGCAGCCCCCACCCCCGGCGGGAGGGTCACAATGAGCAGTTCTTC	CASSPHPRREGHNEQFF
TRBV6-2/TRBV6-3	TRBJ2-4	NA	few	TGTGCCAGCAGCGAATTTCTGGACATTCAGTACTTC	CASSEFLDIQYF
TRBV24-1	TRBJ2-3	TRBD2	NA	TGTGCCACCAGTGGTAAGACTAGCGGGAATACAGATACGCAGTATTTT	CATSGKTSGNTDTQYF
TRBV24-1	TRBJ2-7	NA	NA	TGTGCCACCAGTGAAGGTTGGGAGCAGTACTTC	CATSEGWEQYF
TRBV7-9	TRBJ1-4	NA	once	TGTGCCAGCAGGGGAGAGGCCCAGCTGTCAACTAATGAAAAACTGTTTTTT	CASRGEAQLSTNEKLFF
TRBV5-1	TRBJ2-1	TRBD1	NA	TGCGCCAGCAGCCTTGGACAGGGGGTCTCGGATGAGCAGTTCTTC	CASSLGQGVSDEQFF
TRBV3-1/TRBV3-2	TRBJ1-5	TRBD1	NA	TGTGCCAGCAGCTGGGGACAGAGCAATCAGCCCCAGCATTTT	CASSWGQSNQPQHF
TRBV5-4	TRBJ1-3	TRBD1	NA	TGTGCCAGCAGCAGAGGACAGGGAGGGATGTCTGGAAACACCATATATTTT	CASSRGQGGMSGNTIYF
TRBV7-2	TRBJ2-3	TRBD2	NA	TGTGCCAGCAGCTGGGGGGGAGCGGGATCCACAGATACGCAGTATTTT	CASSWGGAGSTDTQYF
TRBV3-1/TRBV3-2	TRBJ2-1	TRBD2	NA	TGTGCCAGCAGCCTCGGGGGACTAGTATACAATGAGCAGTTCTTC	CASSLGGLVYNEQFF
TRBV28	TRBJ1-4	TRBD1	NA	TGTGCCAGCAGTTCTCCTGGACAGGATCCAATTGAAAAACTGTTTTTT	CASSSPGQDPIEKLFF
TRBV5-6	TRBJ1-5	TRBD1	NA	TGTGCCAGCAGCTTATTGGGACAGGGGGTCAATCAGCCCCAGCATTTT	CASSLLGQGVNQPQHF
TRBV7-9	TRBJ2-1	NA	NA	TGTGCCAGCAGCTTAGGACGTTACAATGAGCAGTTCTTC	CASSLGRYNEQFF
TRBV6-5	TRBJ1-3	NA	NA	TGTGCCAGCACGACGGAGACGGCAGGCCTGGACACCATATATTTT	CASTTETAGLDTIYF
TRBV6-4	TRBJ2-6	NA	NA	TGTGCCAGCAGTGACCCGGATAAGGGGGGCGAAACTGGGGCCAACGTCCTGACTTTC	CASSDPDKGGETGANVLTF
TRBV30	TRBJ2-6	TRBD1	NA	TGTGCCTGGAGCGGGACAGGGGACTCTGGGGCCAACGTCCTGACTTTC	CAWSGTGDSGANVLTF
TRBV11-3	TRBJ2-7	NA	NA	TGTGCCAGCAGCTTCGGGGGCCGAGCGGGGTTGGGCTACGAGCAGTACTTC	CASSFGGRAGLGYEQYF
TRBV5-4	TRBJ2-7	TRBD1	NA	TGTGCCAGCAGAACTACCGGGACAGATGCCTACGAGCAGTACTTC	CASRTTGTDAYEQYF
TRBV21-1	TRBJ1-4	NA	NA	TGTGCCAGCAGCAAAGAACCGGGACCGCGGGGAGGAACTAATGAAAAACTGTTTTTT	CASSKEPGPRGGTNEKLFF
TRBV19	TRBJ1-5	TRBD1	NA	TGTGCCAGTAGCCCGGGGACAGCTGGGCCCCAGCATTTT	CASSPGTAGPQHF
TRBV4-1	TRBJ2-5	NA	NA	TGCGCCAGCAGCCAATTGAGGGCTCAAGAGACCCAGTACTTC	CASSQLRAQETQYF
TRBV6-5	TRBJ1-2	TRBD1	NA	TGTGCCAGCAGTTACGGGACAGGGCAGGGCTACACCTTC	CASSYGTGQGYTF
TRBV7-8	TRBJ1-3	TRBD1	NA	TGTGCCAGCAGCAGGACAGGGGTAGGAAACACCATATATTTT	CASSRTGVGNTIYF
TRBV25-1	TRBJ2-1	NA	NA	TGTGCCAGCAGTCCCTTTGGGGGAAAACACAATGAGCAGTTCTTC	CASSPFGGKHNEQFF
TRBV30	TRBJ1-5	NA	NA	TGTGCCTGGAATCTGGGTTCGAGCAATCAGCCCCAGCATTTT	CAWNLGSSNQPQHF
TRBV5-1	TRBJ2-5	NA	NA	TGCGCCAGCAGCTATTTGACAGGCCAAGAGACCCAGTACTTC	CASSYLTGQETQYF
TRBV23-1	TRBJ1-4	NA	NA	TGCGCCAGCAGTCAATTTCGGAACGGGGGCCAAGATGAAAAACTGTTTTTT	CASSQFRNGGQDEKLFF
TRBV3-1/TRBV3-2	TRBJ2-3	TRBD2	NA	TGTGCCAGCAGCCCAGGACTAGCGGGGGGACGTTATACGCAGTATTTT	CASSPGLAGGRYTQYF
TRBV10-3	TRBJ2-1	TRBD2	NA	TGTGCCATCTCACTAGCGGGAGAGTACAATGAGCAGTTCTTC	CAISLAGEYNEQFF
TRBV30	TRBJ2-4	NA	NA	TGTGCCTGGAGTGGGCTCCACGGAGGAGCCAAAAACATTCAGTACTTC	CAWSGLHGGAKNIQYF